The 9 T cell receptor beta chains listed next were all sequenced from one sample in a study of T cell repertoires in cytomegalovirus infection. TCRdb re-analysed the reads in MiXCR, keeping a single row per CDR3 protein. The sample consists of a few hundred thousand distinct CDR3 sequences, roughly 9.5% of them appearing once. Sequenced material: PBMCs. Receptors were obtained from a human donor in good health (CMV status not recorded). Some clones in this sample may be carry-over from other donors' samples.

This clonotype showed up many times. Here the CDR3 DNA reads TGTGCCAGCAGCTTAGTGGCTAGCGGGGGGGCCTTGAAGACCCAGTACTTC. As protein: CASSLVASGGALKTQYF. This rearrangement joins TRBV7-2 to TRBJ2-5; TRBD2 agrees at 12 bases. The V segment lost 1 base and the J segment 6 bases; nucleotides outside the gene matches: 9. The germline CDR1 and CDR2 sequences are SGHTA and FQGNSA. The CDR3 sequence is 17 residues long.

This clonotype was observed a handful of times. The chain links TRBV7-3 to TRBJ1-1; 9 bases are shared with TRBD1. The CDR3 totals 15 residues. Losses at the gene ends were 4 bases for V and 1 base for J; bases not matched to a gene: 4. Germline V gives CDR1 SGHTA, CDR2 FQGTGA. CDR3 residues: CASSSPDRGNTEAFF. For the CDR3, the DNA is TGTGCCAGCAGCTCCCCGGACAGGGGGAACACTGAAGCTTTCTTT. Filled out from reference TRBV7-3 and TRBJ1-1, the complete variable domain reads GAGVSQTPSNKVTEKGKYVELRCDPISGHTALYWYRQSLGQGPEFLIYFQGTGAADDSGLPNDRFFAVRPEGSVSTLKIQRTERGDSAVYLCASSSPDRGNTEAFFGQGTRLTVV.

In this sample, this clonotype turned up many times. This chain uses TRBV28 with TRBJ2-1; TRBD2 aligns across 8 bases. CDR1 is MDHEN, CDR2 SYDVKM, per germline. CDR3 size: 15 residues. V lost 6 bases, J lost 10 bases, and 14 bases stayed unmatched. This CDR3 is CASRSAGLGSDEQFF. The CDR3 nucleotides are TGTGCCAGCAGGTCGGCGGGACTAGGGTCTGACGAGCAGTTCTTC.

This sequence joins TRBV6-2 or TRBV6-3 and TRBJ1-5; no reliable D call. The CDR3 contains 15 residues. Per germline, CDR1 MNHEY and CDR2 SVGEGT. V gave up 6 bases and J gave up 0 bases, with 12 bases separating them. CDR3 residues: CASRTRGYSNQPQHF. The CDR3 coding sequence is TGTGCCAGCAGAACCCGTGGTTATAGCAATCAGCCCCAGCATTTT.

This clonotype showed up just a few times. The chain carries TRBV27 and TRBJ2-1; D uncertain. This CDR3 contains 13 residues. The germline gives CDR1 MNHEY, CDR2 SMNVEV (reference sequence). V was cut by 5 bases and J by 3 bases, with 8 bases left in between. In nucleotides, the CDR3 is TGTGCCAGCAGTCCCGGTTACTACAATGAGCAGTTCTTC. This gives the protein CASSPGYYNEQFF.

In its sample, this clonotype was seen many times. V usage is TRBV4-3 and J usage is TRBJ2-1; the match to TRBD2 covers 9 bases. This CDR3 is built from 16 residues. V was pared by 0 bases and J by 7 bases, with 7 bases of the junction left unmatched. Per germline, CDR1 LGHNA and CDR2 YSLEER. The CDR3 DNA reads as TGCGCCAGCAGCCAAGACGCTGCGGGAGGGCCGAATGAGCAGTTCTTC. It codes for CASSQDAAGGPNEQFF.

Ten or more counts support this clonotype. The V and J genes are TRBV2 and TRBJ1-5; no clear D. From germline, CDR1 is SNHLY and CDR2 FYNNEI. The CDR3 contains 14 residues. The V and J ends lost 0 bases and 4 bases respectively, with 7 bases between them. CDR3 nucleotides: TGTGCCAGCAGTGAAGCGCGACGAAATCAGCCCCAGCATTTT. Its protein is CASSEARRNQPQHF.

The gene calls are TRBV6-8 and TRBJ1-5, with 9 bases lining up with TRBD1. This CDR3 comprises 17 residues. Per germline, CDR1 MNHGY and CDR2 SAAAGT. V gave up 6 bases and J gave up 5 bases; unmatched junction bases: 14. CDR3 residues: CASSPRWGTGFDQPQHF. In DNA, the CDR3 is TGTGCCAGCAGCCCAAGGTGGGGGACAGGGTTCGATCAGCCCCAGCATTTT.

In nucleotides, the CDR3 is TGCAGTGCTGTACCGGGACTAGCGACTAATGAGCAGTTCTTC. Its translation is CSAVPGLATNEQFF. The V gene is TRBV20-1, the J gene TRBJ2-1; 10 bases map to TRBD2. J gave up 7 bases and V 5 bases, and 8 bases lay outside the gene matches. Germline V lookup: CDR1 DFQATT, CDR2 SNEGSKA (reference sequence). The CDR3 is 14 residues long.